The 31 T cell receptor beta chains listed next were all sequenced from one sample in a study of T cell responses to AZD1222 COVID-19 vaccine. The data were produced by immunoSEQ multiplex PCR, yet TCRdb's version contains in-frame clones alone and is incomplete. The table lists 150,000 or so clones, roughly 90% of them singletons, with 1.4% in the top ten. Here the sequenced sample was peripheral blood, taken on day 0 of AZD1222 vaccination. The receptors stem from an adult in good health.

The chain is built from TRBV4-3 and TRBJ2-5; 8 bases are a match to TRBD1. This CDR3 region has 17 residues. The germline V gene has CDR1 LGHNA and CDR2 YSLEER. V trimming: 3 bases; J trimming: 7 bases; junction bases outside the gene matches: 16. Written as DNA, the CDR3 is TGCGCCAGCAGCCAGTTCAGGGGGCAATCGAACCTAGGGACCCAGTACTTC. It codes for CASSQFRGQSNLGTQYF.

The chain combines TRBV13 with TRBJ2-7; TRBD1 agrees at 10 bases. The CDR3 contains 15 residues. The trim removed 3 bases at V and 5 bases at J, leaving 7 bases unmatched. Germline assignment: CDR1 PRHDT and CDR2 FYEKMQ (reference sequence). In DNA, the CDR3 is TGTGCCAGCAGCTTCCCGGGACAGGGGATCGACGAGCAGTACTTC. It is translated as CASSFPGQGIDEQYF.

The gene calls are TRBV6-5 and TRBJ1-2; possible D gene TRBD1, 6 bases. This CDR3 region has 13 residues. Germline CDR1 MNHEY, CDR2 SVGAGI. The V gene lost 6 bases and the J gene lost 2 bases, with 10 bases spanning the gap. CDR3 nucleotides: TGTGCCAGCAGCCTCGGACAGAACTATGGCTACACCTTC. Translation: CASSLGQNYGYTF.

The V and J genes are TRBV6-5 and TRBJ1-1, with D unresolved. Trimming shortened V by 6 bases and J by 0 bases, and 11 bases separated the two germline ends. Looked up from germline, CDR1 is MNHEY and CDR2 is SVGAGI. The CDR3 contains 14 residues. CDR3 nucleotides: TGTGCCAGCAGGTACAGCGCCTTGAACACTGAAGCTTTCTTT. It specifies CASRYSALNTEAFF.

The V gene is TRBV7-3, the J gene TRBJ2-1, with 7 bases matching TRBD2. Germline V lookup: CDR1 SGHTA, CDR2 FQGTGA. The J segment lost 0 bases and the V segment lost 4 bases, leaving 3 bases of the junction unmatched. This CDR3 comprises 15 residues. The chain's CDR3 is CASSSGTNSYNEQFF. In DNA form, the CDR3 reads TGTGCCAGCAGCTCCGGGACTAACTCCTACAATGAGCAGTTCTTC.

V is TRBV11-2 and J is TRBJ1-2; D is undetermined. Trimming shortened V by 4 bases and J by 7 bases, and 10 bases separated the two germline ends. Germline V gene data show CDR1 as SGHAT and CDR2 as FQNNGV. CDR3 length: 12 amino acids. CDR3 sequence reads: CASSSVGAGYTF. In nucleotides, the CDR3 is TGTGCCAGCAGCTCAGTGGGCGCTGGCTACACCTTC.

The chain recombines TRBV2 with TRBJ2-7, with unresolved D. V shed 4 bases and J shed 7 bases, with 14 bases lying between them. The CDR3 runs to 13 residues. The germline CDR1 and CDR2 sequences are SNHLY and FYNNEI. CDR3 bases: TGTGCCAGCAGTGTTGTAGGTATCCAGGAGCAGTACTTC. It yields the protein CASSVVGIQEQYF.

This rearrangement joins TRBV4-3 to TRBJ1-5, with 8 bases matching TRBD1. Germline-derived CDR1 and CDR2 are LGHNA and YSLEER. J lost 0 bases, V lost 1 base, and 8 bases had no gene match. This CDR3 spans 18 amino acids. The CDR3 is CASSQGYRGAYSNQPQHF. The CDR3, as DNA: TGCGCCAGCAGCCAAGGCTACAGGGGGGCATATAGCAATCAGCCCCAGCATTTT.

This CDR3 is CASRRTDTQYF. The CDR3 DNA sequence: TGTGCCAGCAGGAGAACAGATACGCAGTATTTT. The V gene is TRBV27, the J gene TRBJ2-3; unclear D gene. The CDR3 covers 11 residues. The V gene lost 6 bases and the J gene lost 3 bases, with 4 bases spanning the gap. Germline V CDR1 and CDR2: MNHEY, SMNVEV (reference sequence).

The genes are TRBV2 and TRBJ1-4, with unresolved D. Per the germline V gene, CDR1 is SNHLY and CDR2 is FYNNEI. Trimming took off 11 bases at V and 8 bases at J, with 9 bases between the two ends. The CDR3 runs 10 residues. The CDR3: CAAEGEKLFF. CDR3 bases: TGTGCCGCAGAGGGCGAAAAACTGTTTTTT. Complete variable domain (other parts from reference TRBV2 and TRBJ1-4): EPEVTQTPSHQVTQMGQEVILRCVPISNHLYFYWYRQILGQKVEFLVSFYNNEISEKSEIFDDQFSVERPDGSNFTLKIRSTKLEDSAMYFCAAEGEKLFFGSGTQLSVL.

The rearrangement joins TRBV6-6 to TRBJ1-6; D remains ambiguous. Deletions cut 5 bases from V and 6 bases from J, with 8 bases between. From germline, CDR1 is MNHNY and CDR2 SVGAGI (reference sequence). The CDR3 is 13 amino acids. The CDR3 region is CASSETGNSPLHF. In DNA form, the CDR3 reads TGTGCCAGCAGTGAGACGGGTAATTCACCCCTCCACTTT.

The chain joins TRBV2 to TRBJ2-7; D tentatively reads TRBD1 or TRBD2 (5 bases each). CDR1 and CDR2 (germline): SNHLY, FYNNEI. V was clipped by 6 bases and J by 0 bases, with 18 bases between them. This CDR3 comprises 16 residues. CDR3 bases: TGTGCCAGCAGAATGGACGGGAAGGGGTTCTCCTACGAGCAGTACTTC. Its translation: CASRMDGKGFSYEQYF.

CDR3 sequence: CAISGPGDPYEQYF. For the CDR3, the DNA is TGTGCCATCAGTGGACCAGGGGACCCCTACGAGCAGTACTTC. V gene TRBV10-3 combines with J gene TRBJ2-7, with a possible D match to TRBD1 (6 bases). The CDR3 length is 14 residues. Per germline, CDR1 ENHRY and CDR2 SYGVKD. V was shortened by 4 bases and J by 2 bases, with 12 bases between the two germline ends.

The chain links TRBV5-6 to TRBJ1-1; D unclear. Trimming removed 5 bases from V and 4 bases from J, with 15 bases in between. This CDR3 comprises 14 residues. Looked up from germline, CDR1 is SGHDT and CDR2 is YYEEEE. CDR3 sequence: CASRGFGLRTEAFF. The DNA of the CDR3 is TGTGCCAGCAGGGGTTTTGGGCTGCGCACTGAAGCTTTCTTT.

The chain links TRBV5-1 to TRBJ2-1; 9 nucleotides agree with TRBD2. With V trimmed by 3 bases and J by 8 bases, 12 bases remained unmatched. This CDR3 is built from 16 residues. Germline CDR1 reads SGHRS; CDR2 reads YFSETQ. The CDR3, as DNA: TGCGCCAGCAGCTCCCCGTTTCAGCGGGGGGAGGATGAGCAGTTCTTC. Translating it yields CASSSPFQRGEDEQFF.

V gene TRBV6-5 combines with J gene TRBJ1-5, with D tentatively TRBD1 (6 bases). V was trimmed by 4 bases and J by 4 bases, leaving 17 bases between them. There are 16 residues in the CDR3. CDR1 is MNHEY, CDR2 SVGAGI, per germline. The CDR3 bases are TGTGCCAGCAGTTCCCTTGACAGGACCCTAAATCAGCCCCAGCATTTT. Protein: CASSSLDRTLNQPQHF.

This clone was found a few times. The genes are TRBV7-2 and TRBJ2-3, with 11 bases fitting TRBD1. The junction had 6 bases not matched to a gene; V was cut back by 5 bases and J by 5 bases. This CDR3 comprises 15 residues. CDR1 is SGHTA, CDR2 FQGNSA, per germline. The DNA for the CDR3 is TGTGCCAGCAGCAGGACAGGGGGCGCCGGAGATACGCAGTATTTT. Translated: CASSRTGGAGDTQYF.

This chain's CDR3 is CASSLPPLDSGANVLTF. DNA for the CDR3: TGTGCCAGCAGCCTGCCTCCTCTGGACTCTGGGGCCAACGTCCTGACTTTC. The rearrangement links TRBV5-6 to TRBJ2-6; D remains unclear. The length of the CDR3 is 17 residues. V was pared by 4 bases and J by 0 bases, with 14 bases between. Per the germline V gene, CDR1 is SGHDT and CDR2 is YYEEEE.

The V call is TRBV7-8, the J call TRBJ2-5; possibly TRBD1 for D (5 bases). V lost 0 bases, J lost 3 bases, and 8 bases lay in between. Germline V CDR1 and CDR2: SGHVS, FQNEAQ. The CDR3 contains 14 residues. The CDR3 here is CASSLARREETQYF. CDR3 nucleotides: TGTGCCAGCAGCTTAGCCCGCAGGGAAGAGACCCAGTACTTC.

The V gene is TRBV7-2, the J gene TRBJ1-2; D not resolved. Germline V gives CDR1 SGHTA, CDR2 FQGNSA. The CDR3 has 14 amino acids. Trimming removed 5 bases from V and 3 bases from J, with 13 bases in between. CDR3 loop: CASSLRQWDYGYTF. The CDR3, as DNA: TGTGCCAGCAGCCTCCGCCAATGGGACTATGGCTACACCTTC.

The chain is built from TRBV19 and TRBJ1-1, with TRBD1 identical over 7 bases. Germline V lookup: CDR1 LNHDA, CDR2 SQIVND (reference sequence). The CDR3 length is 14 residues. Trimming took 5 bases from V and 1 from J; bases not matched to a gene: 4. Written as DNA, the CDR3 is TGTGCCAGTAGTCCTAGGACAGGGAACACTGAAGCTTTCTTT. Its protein product is CASSPRTGNTEAFF.

The V call is TRBV6-1, the J call TRBJ1-6; D perhaps matches TRBD1 (5 bases). Trimming took off 1 base at V and 5 bases at J, with 12 bases between the two ends. The germline V gene has CDR1 MNHNS and CDR2 SASEGT. The CDR3 has 16 residues. This CDR3 is CASSEVWGSHNSPLHF. CDR3 coding DNA: TGTGCCAGCAGTGAAGTGTGGGGGTCTCATAATTCACCCCTCCACTTT.

The chain uses TRBV6-4 and TRBJ2-2; TRBD1 aligns across 12 bases. Germline V gene data show CDR1 as MRHNA and CDR2 as SNTAGT. V lost 4 bases to trimming and J lost 7 bases; unmatched junction nucleotides: 4. The CDR3 is 15 residues long. CDR3 amino acids: CASSAGTGGIGELFF. The CDR3 coding sequence is TGTGCCAGCAGTGCGGGGACAGGGGGCATCGGGGAGCTGTTTTTT.

A single count supports this clone. This chain uses TRBV5-1 with TRBJ2-5; D might be TRBD2 (6 bases). Looked up from germline, CDR1 is SGHRS and CDR2 is YFSETQ. The CDR3 is 18 amino acids. V gave up 1 base and J gave up 5 bases, with 24 bases separating them. The CDR3 loop reads CASSLSRAGISNWETQYF. Here the CDR3 DNA reads TGCGCCAGCAGCTTGTCTCGAGCGGGTATCTCAAATTGGGAGACCCAGTACTTC.

The chain employs TRBV3-1 (or the pseudogene TRBV3-2) and TRBJ2-1, with D perhaps TRBD1 (5 bases). CDR1 and CDR2 from the germline V gene are LGHDT and YNNKEL (reference sequence). The V end lost 1 base, the J end lost 8 bases, and 12 bases lay between the germline ends. The CDR3 has 14 amino acids. The CDR3 region has the DNA TGTGCCAGCAGCCAAGGACCCAGGGTCTATGAGCAGTTCTTC. Translated, it gives CASSQGPRVYEQFF.

The chain carries TRBV5-5 and TRBJ1-1, with D hard to call. The CDR3 consists of 14 residues. Germline V CDR1 and CDR2: SGHKS, YYEKEE (reference sequence). With 5 bases removed from V and 1 base from J, the gap between germline ends came to 12 bases. The CDR3 DNA follows: TGTGCCAGCAGTGGGGTTGTGGGGAACACTGAAGCTTTCTTT. This sequence encodes CASSGVVGNTEAFF.

The chain joins TRBV5-8 to TRBJ1-4, with a tentative D call TRBD1 (5 bases). Trimming removed 3 bases from V and 5 bases from J, with 8 bases in between. Germline V gene lookup returns CDR1 SGHTS and CDR2 YDEGEE. CDR3 size: 13 residues. Written as DNA, the CDR3 is TGTGCCAGCAGCTGGGGCAGAAATGAAAAACTGTTTTTT. Amino acids: CASSWGRNEKLFF.

This rearrangement joins TRBV28 to TRBJ2-2; D is unclear. The CDR3 covers 16 residues. The germline V gene has CDR1 MDHEN and CDR2 SYDVKM. The germline V and J ends were trimmed by 2 bases and 1 base, with 11 bases remaining between them. For the CDR3, the DNA is TGTGCCAGCAGTTTAATAGGGATGGGGAACACCGGGGAGCTGTTTTTT. It translates to CASSLIGMGNTGELFF.

The gene calls are TRBV2 and TRBJ1-4, with a tentative D call TRBD1 (5 bases). From germline, CDR1 is SNHLY and CDR2 FYNNEI. V lost 4 bases to trimming and J lost 6 bases, with 18 bases between them. The CDR3 spans 16 residues. The CDR3 DNA reads as TGTGCCAGCAGTGGACCGTGGGGGGGAGTAGATGAAAAACTGTTTTTT. It codes for CASSGPWGGVDEKLFF.

This clone has only one observation. The chain joins TRBV5-1 to TRBJ2-5; the D call may be TRBD1 or TRBD2 (5 bases each). CDR3 length equals 16 residues. Germline lookup yields CDR1 SGHRS and CDR2 YFSETQ. The germline V and J ends were trimmed by 1 base and 5 bases, with 18 bases remaining between them. CDR3 in DNA: TGCGCCAGCAGCTTGACGGGACGGGGATCGATTGAGACCCAGTACTTC. It specifies CASSLTGRGSIETQYF.

This chain joins TRBV5-6 and TRBJ2-3, with 7 bases fitting TRBD1. V shed 4 bases, J shed 6 bases, and the junction held 5 bases outside the gene matches. Germline lookup yields CDR1 SGHDT and CDR2 YYEEEE. The CDR3 loop spans 13 amino acids. Here the CDR3 reads CASSRDRVDTQYF. The CDR3 nucleotides read TGTGCCAGCAGCAGAGACAGGGTTGATACGCAGTATTTT.